This TCR beta chain was found in a study of blood T cell repertoires in COVID-19. Study context: Acute and convalescent COVID-19 samples came from the United States, Italy and Spain. T cells, B-cell-depleted T cells, or PBMCs supplied cDNA or gDNA.

The V gene's germline CDR1 is MNHEY and CDR2 SVGAGI. Trimming removed 6 bases from V and 2 bases from J, with 14 bases in between. This CDR3 has 15 residues. Participants reported their clinical history, and cohort assignment relied on those reports. Two consecutive negative NP/OP PCR tests, clearance, or resolved symptoms defined Cohort 3 recovery. The data were produced by immunoSEQ multiplex PCR, yet TCRdb's version contains in-frame clones alone and is incomplete. The data show 220,000 or so clones, more than 70% seen once. This chain connects TRBV6-5 to TRBJ1-3, with D possibly TRBD1 on 6 matching bases. Source material: PBMCs or T cells enriched from blood (not recorded which). The TCR originated in a woman aged 50 to 60 who had recovered from COVID-19. CDR3 coding DNA: TGTGCCAGCAGAGAGGGGGTTACCCCTGGAAACACCATATATTTT. Protein sequence: CASREGVTPGNTIYF.